This record covers a single T cell receptor (beta chain). This entry comes from a study of cytomegalovirus exposure and HLA in healthy donors. Both 60 Vbeta primers and 13 Jbeta primers went into the PCR. Clones were sequenced by immunoSEQ multiplex PCR, and TCRdb holds only the in-frame ones, with some missing. The sample shows fewer than 85,000 clones, and approximately 4.5% sits with its ten largest clones. Between the trimmed V and J ends, which lost 6 bases and 2 bases, there was a span of 17 bases. CDR1 is SGHNT and CDR2 is YYREEE in the germline V gene (reference sequence). The CDR3 contains 15 residues.

The sequenced sample was PBMCs. This receptor was identified in a woman in her thirties or forties in good health and CMV-seropositive. The chain recombines TRBV5-4 with TRBJ1-2; no clear D. CDR3 nucleotide sequence: TGTGCCAGCACCGCTAGATTCTCACCAAACTATGGCTACACCTTC. Residues: CASTARFSPNYGYTF.